This is a list of T cell receptor beta chains from one sample in a study of cytomegalovirus exposure and HLA in healthy donors. The protocol was immunoSEQ multiplex PCR, while the TCRdb copy is restricted to in-frame clones and leaves out a portion. The sample lists over 150,000 clones; approximately 80% were seen once. Sequenced: PBMCs. The receptors were gathered from a woman between 25 and 40 years old in good health and CMV-seronegative. The CDR3 runs from the conserved cysteine through the conserved F or W. The D gene is left open where the match is weak. Only some rows state a clone size, as once, few, many or a class for expanded clones.

cdr3_nt	cdr3_aa	clone_size	d_call	cdr3_length	v_call	j_call
TGCAGCGTGGGGCTCGGGAGCTCTGGAAACACCATATATTTT	CSVGLGSSGNTIYF	.	.	14	TRBV29-1	TRBJ1-3
TGTGCCATCAGTACTGACGGGGTTTATGGCGAGCAGTACTTC	CAISTDGVYGEQYF	once	.	14	TRBV10-3	TRBJ2-7
TGTGCCACCAAGACTAGCGAGGGCCAAGAGACCCAGTACTTC	CATKTSEGQETQYF	.	TRBD2	14	TRBV2	TRBJ2-5
TGTGCCAGCAGTCACTTTTCGGGTCAGCCCCAGCATTTT	CASSHFSGQPQHF	once	.	13	TRBV6-5	TRBJ1-5
TGTGCCAGCAGATGGGCCCCAGGCGACACAGATACGCAGTATTTT	CASRWAPGDTDTQYF	.	.	15	TRBV6-5	TRBJ2-3
TGTGCCAGCAGCAGGACCTTTGGACTCTACAATGAGCAGTTCTTC	CASSRTFGLYNEQFF	.	.	15	TRBV7-2	TRBJ2-1
TGTGCCGCCGGGGGGAAGCTCTCCTACAATGAGCAGTTCTTC	CAAGGKLSYNEQFF	.	TRBD2	14	TRBV2	TRBJ2-1
TGTGCCAGCAGTGAAGAGGTCAGGGGGCGGAATGGCTACACCTTC	CASSEEVRGRNGYTF	.	TRBD1	15	TRBV6-1	TRBJ1-2
TGCGCCAGCAGCCGGAAGGGACTAGCGGGGAGTAGAAGCGGGGAGCTGTTTTTT	CASSRKGLAGSRSGELFF	.	TRBD2	18	TRBV4-1	TRBJ2-2
TGTGCCAGCAGCTTAGGGCCCCAACCGCTTGTCTATGGCTACACCTTC	CASSLGPQPLVYGYTF	.	.	16	TRBV7-6	TRBJ1-2
TGTGCCAGCAGTCCCGAAGTCCCGGGACTAGCGGGTCGGGCAGATACGCAGTATTTT	CASSPEVPGLAGRADTQYF	few	TRBD2	19	TRBV27	TRBJ2-3
TGTGCCAGCAGCTTGGGCAGTCCCTCTGAAGTTTTCTTT	CASSLGSPSEVFF	few	.	13	TRBV5-6	TRBJ1-1
TGTGCCAGCTCACCGGGGACAGGGAACACCGGGGAGCTGTTTTTT	CASSPGTGNTGELFF	once	TRBD1	15	TRBV18	TRBJ2-2
TGTGCCATCAGTGAAGGAGGGTTTAACTATGGCTACACCTTC	CAISEGGFNYGYTF	few	.	14	TRBV10-3	TRBJ1-2
TGCGCCAGCAGCAAACTGACAGCGAACACTGAAGCTTTCTTT	CASSKLTANTEAFF	.	.	14	TRBV5-1	TRBJ1-1
TGTGCCAGCAGCGCCCGAGGGGGGGGGAGCACTGAAGCTTTCTTT	CASSARGGGSTEAFF	.	.	15	TRBV5-8	TRBJ1-1
TGTGCCATCAGACCGGGACAGAACTACGAGCAGTACTTC	CAIRPGQNYEQYF	.	TRBD1	13	TRBV10-3	TRBJ2-7
TGTGCCAGCAGCCCCCTCGGGGGGGGCTACTCTGGAAACACCATATATTTT	CASSPLGGGYSGNTIYF	.	.	17	TRBV7-6	TRBJ1-3
TGTGCCAGCAGCTTAGAGACTAGCGGCTACGAGCAGTACTTC	CASSLETSGYEQYF	.	TRBD2	14	TRBV7-8	TRBJ2-7
TGTGCCAGCAGCTTGGGCAGCGTCATGAACACTGAAGCTTTCTTT	CASSLGSVMNTEAFF	few	.	15	TRBV5-4	TRBJ1-1
TGTGCCAGCAGCCGCGGGAGGGCCGGGTACGAGCAGTACTTC	CASSRGRAGYEQYF	.	TRBD2	14	TRBV6-5	TRBJ2-7
TGTGCCAGCAGCGTAGGTGGGGGGGCCGGGGAGCTGTTTTTT	CASSVGGGAGELFF	.	TRBD2	14	TRBV9	TRBJ2-2
TGTGCCAGTAGTCGGGGGATTCTCACTGGAAACACCATATATTTT	CASSRGILTGNTIYF	once	.	15	TRBV19	TRBJ1-3
TGTGCCAGCAGTCGCGACCGGACAGGGGATGGCTACACCTTC	CASSRDRTGDGYTF	.	TRBD1	14	TRBV28	TRBJ1-2
TGTGCCAGCAGTTTATGGTCGGGGGTCGGAGAGCAGTTCTTC	CASSLWSGVGEQFF	.	.	14	TRBV27	TRBJ2-1
TGTGCCAGCAGCCCTTTGGAGTATAGCAATCAGCCCCAGCATTTT	CASSPLEYSNQPQHF	.	.	15	TRBV28	TRBJ1-5
TGTGCCAGCAGTTACTCTTTCGGGAGTCCCTACGAGCAGTACTTC	CASSYSFGSPYEQYF	once	.	15	TRBV6-5	TRBJ2-7
TGTGCCAGCAGCGTAGTAGGGAGCAGGCCGTACAATGAGCAGTTCTTC	CASSVVGSRPYNEQFF	.	.	16	TRBV9	TRBJ2-1
TGTGCCAGCAGGGGAAGACCGGGAGAAAGATACGAGCAGTACTTC	CASRGRPGERYEQYF	.	.	15	TRBV2	TRBJ2-7
TGCGCCAGCAGCCCGGGGGACGTGGCTTATCAGCCCCAGCATTTT	CASSPGDVAYQPQHF	.	.	15	TRBV5-1	TRBJ1-5
TGTGCCAGCAGCCAACTTTGGCCAGCGAGCCCTTACGAGCAGTACTTC	CASSQLWPASPYEQYF	.	.	16	TRBV7-2	TRBJ2-7
TGCGCCAGCAGCTCGAGGGACGGGAGAAGTAGCACAGATACGCAGTATTTT	CASSSRDGRSSTDTQYF	.	.	17	TRBV5-1	TRBJ2-3
TGTGCCAGCTCACCTGCGTCAGATACGCAGTATTTT	CASSPASDTQYF	.	.	12	TRBV18	TRBJ2-3
TGCGCCAGCAGCTACCAGGGTGGGAACACCGGGGAGCTGTTTTTT	CASSYQGGNTGELFF	.	.	15	TRBV5-1	TRBJ2-2